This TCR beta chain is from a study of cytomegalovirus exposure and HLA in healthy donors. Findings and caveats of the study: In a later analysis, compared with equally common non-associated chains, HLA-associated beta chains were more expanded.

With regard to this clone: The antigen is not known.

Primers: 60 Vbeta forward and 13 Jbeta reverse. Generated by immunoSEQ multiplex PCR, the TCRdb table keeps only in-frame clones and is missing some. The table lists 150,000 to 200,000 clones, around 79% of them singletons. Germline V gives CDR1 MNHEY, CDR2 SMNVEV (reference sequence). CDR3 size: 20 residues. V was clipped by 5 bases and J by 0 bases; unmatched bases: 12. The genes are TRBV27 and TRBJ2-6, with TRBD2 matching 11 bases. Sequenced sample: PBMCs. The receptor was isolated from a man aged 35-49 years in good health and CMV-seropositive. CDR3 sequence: CASSRTSGLFLDSGANVLTF. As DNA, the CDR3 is TGTGCCAGCAGTAGGACTAGCGGGCTTTTCCTAGACTCTGGGGCCAACGTCCTGACTTTC.